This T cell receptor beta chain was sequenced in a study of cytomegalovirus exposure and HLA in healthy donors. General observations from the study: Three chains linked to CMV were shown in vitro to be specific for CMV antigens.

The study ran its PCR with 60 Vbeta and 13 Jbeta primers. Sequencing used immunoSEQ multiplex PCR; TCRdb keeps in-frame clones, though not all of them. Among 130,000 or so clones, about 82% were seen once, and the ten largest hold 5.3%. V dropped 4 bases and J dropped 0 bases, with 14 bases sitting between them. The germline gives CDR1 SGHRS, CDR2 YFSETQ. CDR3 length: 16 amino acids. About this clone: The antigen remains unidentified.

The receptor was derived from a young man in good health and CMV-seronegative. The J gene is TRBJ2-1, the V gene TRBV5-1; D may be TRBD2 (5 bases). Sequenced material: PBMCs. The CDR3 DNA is TGCGCCAGCAGCCCGGGAAGCGTTAGCTCCTACAATGAGCAGTTCTTC. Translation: CASSPGSVSSYNEQFF.